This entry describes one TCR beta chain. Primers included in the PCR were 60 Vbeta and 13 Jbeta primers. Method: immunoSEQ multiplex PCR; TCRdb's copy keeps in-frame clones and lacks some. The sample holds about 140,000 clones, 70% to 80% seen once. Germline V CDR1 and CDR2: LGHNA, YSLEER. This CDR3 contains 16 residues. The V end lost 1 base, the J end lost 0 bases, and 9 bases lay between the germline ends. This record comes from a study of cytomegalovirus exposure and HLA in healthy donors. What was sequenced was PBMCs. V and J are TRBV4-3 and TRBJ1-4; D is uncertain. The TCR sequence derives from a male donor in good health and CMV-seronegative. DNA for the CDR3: TGCGCCAGCAGCCAAGTTAGACTTGCAACTAATGAAAAACTGTTTTTT. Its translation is CASSQVRLATNEKLFF.